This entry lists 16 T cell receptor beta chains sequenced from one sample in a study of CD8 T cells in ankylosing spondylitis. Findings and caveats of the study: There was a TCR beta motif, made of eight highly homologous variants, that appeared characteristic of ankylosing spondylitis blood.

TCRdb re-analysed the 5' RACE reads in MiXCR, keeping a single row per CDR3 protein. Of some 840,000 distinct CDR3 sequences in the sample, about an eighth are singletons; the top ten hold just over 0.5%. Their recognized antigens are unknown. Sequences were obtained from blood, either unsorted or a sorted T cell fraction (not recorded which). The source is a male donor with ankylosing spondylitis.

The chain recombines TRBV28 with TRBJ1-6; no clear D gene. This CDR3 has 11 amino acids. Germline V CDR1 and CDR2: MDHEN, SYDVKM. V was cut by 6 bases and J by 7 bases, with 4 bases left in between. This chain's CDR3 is CASRTNSPLHF. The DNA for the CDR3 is TGTGCCAGCAGAACGAATTCACCCCTCCACTTT.

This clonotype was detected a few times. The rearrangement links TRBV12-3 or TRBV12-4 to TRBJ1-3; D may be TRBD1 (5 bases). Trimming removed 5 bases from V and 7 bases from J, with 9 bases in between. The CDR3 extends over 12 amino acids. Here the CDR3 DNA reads TGTGCCAGCAGTCAGGGTTACAACACCATATATTTT. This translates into CASSQGYNTIYF.

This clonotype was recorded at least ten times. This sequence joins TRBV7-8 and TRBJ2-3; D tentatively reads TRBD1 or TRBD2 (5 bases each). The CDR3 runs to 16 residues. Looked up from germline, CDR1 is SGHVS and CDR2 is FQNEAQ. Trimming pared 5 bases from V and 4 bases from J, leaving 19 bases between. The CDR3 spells CASSTRRGGLADTQYF. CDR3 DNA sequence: TGTGCCAGCAGCACTAGAAGGGGCGGGCTTGCAGATACGCAGTATTTT.

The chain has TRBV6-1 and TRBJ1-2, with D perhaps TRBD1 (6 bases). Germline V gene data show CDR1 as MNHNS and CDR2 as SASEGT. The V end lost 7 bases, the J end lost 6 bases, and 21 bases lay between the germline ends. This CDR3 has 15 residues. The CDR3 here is CASIERTVRFNGYTF. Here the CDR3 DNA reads TGTGCCAGCATCGAACGGACAGTCAGGTTCAATGGCTACACCTTC.

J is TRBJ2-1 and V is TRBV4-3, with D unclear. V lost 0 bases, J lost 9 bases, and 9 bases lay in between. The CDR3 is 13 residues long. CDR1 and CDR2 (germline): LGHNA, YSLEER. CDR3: CASSQDRATEQFF. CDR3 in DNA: TGCGCCAGCAGCCAAGATCGAGCTACTGAGCAGTTCTTC.

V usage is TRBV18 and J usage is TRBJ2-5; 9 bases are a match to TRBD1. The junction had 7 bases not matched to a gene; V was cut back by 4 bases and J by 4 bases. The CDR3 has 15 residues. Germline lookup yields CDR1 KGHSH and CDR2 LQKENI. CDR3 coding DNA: TGTGCCAGCTCACGAGGACAGGGGACTATAGAGACCCAGTACTTC. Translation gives CASSRGQGTIETQYF. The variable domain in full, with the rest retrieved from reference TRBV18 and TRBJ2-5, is NAGVMQNPRHLVRRRGQEARLRCSPMKGHSHVYWYRQLPEEGLKFMVYLQKENIIDESGMPKERFSAEFPKEGPSILRIQQVVRGDSAAYFCASSRGQGTIETQYFGPGTRLLVL.

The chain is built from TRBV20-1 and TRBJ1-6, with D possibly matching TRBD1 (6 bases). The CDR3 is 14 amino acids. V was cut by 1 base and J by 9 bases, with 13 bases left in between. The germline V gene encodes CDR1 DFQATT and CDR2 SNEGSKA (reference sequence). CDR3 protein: CSARVQGMGSPLHF. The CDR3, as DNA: TGCAGTGCTAGAGTTCAGGGGATGGGTTCACCCCTCCACTTT.

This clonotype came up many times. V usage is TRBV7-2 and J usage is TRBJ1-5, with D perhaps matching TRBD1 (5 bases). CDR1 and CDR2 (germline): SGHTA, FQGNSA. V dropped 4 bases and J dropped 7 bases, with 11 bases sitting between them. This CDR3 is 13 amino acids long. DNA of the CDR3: TGTGCCAGCAGCTCCAGGGTCAGGCAGCCCCAGCATTTT. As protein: CASSSRVRQPQHF. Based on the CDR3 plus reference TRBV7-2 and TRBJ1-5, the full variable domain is GAGVSQSPSNKVTEKGKDVELRCDPISGHTALYWYRQSLGQGLEFLIYFQGNSAPDKSGLPSDRFSAERTGGSVSTLTIQRTQQEDSAVYLCASSSRVRQPQHFGDGTRLSIL.

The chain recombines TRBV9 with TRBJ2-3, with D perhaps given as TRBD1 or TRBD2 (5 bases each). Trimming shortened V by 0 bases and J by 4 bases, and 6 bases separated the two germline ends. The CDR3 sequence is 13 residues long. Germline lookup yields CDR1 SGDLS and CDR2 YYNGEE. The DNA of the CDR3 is TGTGCCAGCAGCGTAGCGGGACCAGATACGCAGTATTTT. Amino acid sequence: CASSVAGPDTQYF.

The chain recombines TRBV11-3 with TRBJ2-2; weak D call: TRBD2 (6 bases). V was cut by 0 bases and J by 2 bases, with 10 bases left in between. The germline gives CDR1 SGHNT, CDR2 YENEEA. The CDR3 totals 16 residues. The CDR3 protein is CASSLDTGGNTGELFF. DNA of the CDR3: TGTGCCAGCAGCTTAGATACCGGGGGAAACACCGGGGAGCTGTTTTTT.

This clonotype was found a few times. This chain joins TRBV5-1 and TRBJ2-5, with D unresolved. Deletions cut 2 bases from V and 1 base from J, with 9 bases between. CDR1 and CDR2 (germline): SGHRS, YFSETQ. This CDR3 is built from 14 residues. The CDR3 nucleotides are TGCGCCAGCAGCTTAACAGTGTTCCAAGAGACCCAGTACTTC. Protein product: CASSLTVFQETQYF.

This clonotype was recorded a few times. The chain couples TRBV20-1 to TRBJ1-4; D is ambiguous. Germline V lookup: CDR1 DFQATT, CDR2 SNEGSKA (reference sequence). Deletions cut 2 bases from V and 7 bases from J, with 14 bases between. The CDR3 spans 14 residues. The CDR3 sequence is CSARPRRGSEKLFF. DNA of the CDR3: TGCAGTGCTAGACCCCGAAGAGGGAGTGAAAAACTGTTTTTT.

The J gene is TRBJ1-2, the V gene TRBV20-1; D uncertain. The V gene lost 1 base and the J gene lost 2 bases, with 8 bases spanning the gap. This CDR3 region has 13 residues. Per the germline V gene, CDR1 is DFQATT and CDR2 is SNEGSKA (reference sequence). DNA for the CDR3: TGCAGTGCTAGAGGCCGTGAGAACTATGGCTACACCTTC. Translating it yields CSARGRENYGYTF.

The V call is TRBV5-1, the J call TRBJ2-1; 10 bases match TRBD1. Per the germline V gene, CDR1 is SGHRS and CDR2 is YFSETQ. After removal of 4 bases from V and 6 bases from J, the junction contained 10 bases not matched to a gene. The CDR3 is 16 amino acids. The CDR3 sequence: CASSRSGTGVGNEQFF. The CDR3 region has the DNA TGCGCCAGCAGCCGGTCCGGGACAGGGGTGGGCAATGAGCAGTTCTTC. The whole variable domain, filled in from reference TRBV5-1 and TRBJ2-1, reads KAGVTQTPRYLIKTRGQQVTLSCSPISGHRSVSWYQQTPGQGLQFLFEYFSETQRNKGNFPGRFSGRQFSNSRSEMNVSTLELGDSALYLCASSRSGTGVGNEQFFGPGTRLTVL.

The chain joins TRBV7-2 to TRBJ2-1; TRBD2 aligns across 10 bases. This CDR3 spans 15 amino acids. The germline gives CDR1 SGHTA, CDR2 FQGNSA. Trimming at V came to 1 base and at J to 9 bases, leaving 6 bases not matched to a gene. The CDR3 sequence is CASSLVAGGRGEQFF. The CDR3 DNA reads TGTGCCAGCAGCTTAGTAGCGGGGGGACGGGGTGAGCAGTTCTTC. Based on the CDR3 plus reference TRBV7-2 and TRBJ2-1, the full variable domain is GAGVSQSPSNKVTEKGKDVELRCDPISGHTALYWYRQSLGQGLEFLIYFQGNSAPDKSGLPSDRFSAERTGGSVSTLTIQRTQQEDSAVYLCASSLVAGGRGEQFFGPGTRLTVL.

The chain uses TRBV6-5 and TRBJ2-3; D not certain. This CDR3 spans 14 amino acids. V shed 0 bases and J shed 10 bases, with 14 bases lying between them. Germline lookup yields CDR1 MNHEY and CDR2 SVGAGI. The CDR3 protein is CASSYSFSSRAQYF. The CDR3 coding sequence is TGTGCCAGCAGTTACTCTTTCAGTAGCCGGGCGCAGTATTTT.